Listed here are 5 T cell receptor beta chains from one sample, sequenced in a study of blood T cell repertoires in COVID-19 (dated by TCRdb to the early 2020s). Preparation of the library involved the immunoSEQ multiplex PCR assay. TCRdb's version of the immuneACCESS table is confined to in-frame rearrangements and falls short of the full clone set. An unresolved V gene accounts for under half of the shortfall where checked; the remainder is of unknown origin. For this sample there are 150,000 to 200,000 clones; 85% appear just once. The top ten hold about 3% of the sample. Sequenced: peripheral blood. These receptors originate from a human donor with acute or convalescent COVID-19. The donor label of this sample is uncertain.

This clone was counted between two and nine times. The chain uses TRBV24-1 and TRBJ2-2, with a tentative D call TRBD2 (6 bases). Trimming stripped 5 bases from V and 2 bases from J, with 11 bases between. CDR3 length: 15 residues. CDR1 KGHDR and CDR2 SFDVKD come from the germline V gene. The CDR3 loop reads CATSAPRGNTGELFF. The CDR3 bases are TGTGCCACCAGTGCCCCGCGGGGAAACACCGGGGAGCTGTTTTTT.

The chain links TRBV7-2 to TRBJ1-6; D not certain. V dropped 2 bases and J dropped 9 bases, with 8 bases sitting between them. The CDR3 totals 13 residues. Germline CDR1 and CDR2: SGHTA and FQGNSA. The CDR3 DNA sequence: TGTGCCAGCAGCTTACGGACTGCTTCACCCCTCCACTTT. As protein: CASSLRTASPLHF.

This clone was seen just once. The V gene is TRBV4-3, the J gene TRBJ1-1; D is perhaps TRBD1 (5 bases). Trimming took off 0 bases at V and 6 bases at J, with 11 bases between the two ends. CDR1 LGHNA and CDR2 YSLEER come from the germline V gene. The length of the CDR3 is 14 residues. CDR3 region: CASSQDRGRAEAFF. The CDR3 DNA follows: TGCGCCAGCAGCCAAGATCGGGGGAGGGCTGAAGCTTTCTTT.

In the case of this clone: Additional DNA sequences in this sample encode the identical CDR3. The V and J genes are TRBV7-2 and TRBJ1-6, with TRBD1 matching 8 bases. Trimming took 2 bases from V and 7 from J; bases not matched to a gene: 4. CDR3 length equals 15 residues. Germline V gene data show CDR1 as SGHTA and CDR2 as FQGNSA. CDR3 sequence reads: CASSLQGAGNSPLHF. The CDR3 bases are TGTGCCAGCAGCTTACAGGGGGCAGGGAATTCACCCCTCCACTTT.

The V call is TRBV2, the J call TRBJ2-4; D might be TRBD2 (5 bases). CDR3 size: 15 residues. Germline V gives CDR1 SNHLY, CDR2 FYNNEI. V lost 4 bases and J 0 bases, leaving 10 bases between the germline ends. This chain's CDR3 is CASSAEGLAKNIQYF. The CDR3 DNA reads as TGTGCCAGCAGTGCTGAGGGCCTAGCCAAAAACATTCAGTACTTC. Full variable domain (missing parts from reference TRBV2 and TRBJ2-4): EPEVTQTPSHQVTQMGQEVILRCVPISNHLYFYWYRQILGQKVEFLVSFYNNEISEKSEIFDDQFSVERPDGSNFTLKIRSTKLEDSAMYFCASSAEGLAKNIQYFGAGTRLSVL.